A single sample is the source of the 24 T cell receptor beta chains below, sequenced in a study of T cell responses to AZD1222 COVID-19 vaccine (dated by TCRdb to the early 2020s). To prepare the library, the immunoSEQ multiplex PCR assay was applied. As stored in TCRdb, this immuneACCESS dataset retains in-frame rearrangements with V and J assigned. A fraction of the clones does not appear; measured against another copy, unresolved V genes explain less than half of the discrepancy, and the remainder lacks a known reason. Here the sample has 150,000 to 200,000 clones; 85% to 95% occur a single time. The ten biggest clones cover under 5% of the sample. The time point label of this sample denotes: baseline before first vaccination. The material was peripheral blood, obtained on day 0 of AZD1222 vaccination. The receptor source for this set is an adult in good health.

This chain uses TRBV2 with TRBJ2-1; 7 bases are shared with TRBD2. The CDR3 length is 14 residues. Looked up from germline, CDR1 is SNHLY and CDR2 is FYNNEI. V lost 0 bases and J lost 7; bases outside the gene matches: 3. DNA of the CDR3: TGTGCCAGCAGTGAAGCTCCTAGCGGTAATGAGCAGTTCTTC. As protein: CASSEAPSGNEQFF.

The chain recombines TRBV18 with TRBJ1-6; no clear D gene. Germline V CDR1 and CDR2: KGHSH, LQKENI. The V and J ends lost 3 bases and 9 bases respectively, with 15 bases between them. This CDR3 has 15 residues. CDR3 sequence reads: CASSPAPTRSSPLHF. Written as DNA, the CDR3 is TGTGCCAGCTCACCTGCGCCGACCAGGAGTTCACCCCTCCACTTT.

The chain is built from TRBV29-1 and TRBJ1-2; 9 nucleotides align to TRBD1. CDR3 length: 14 amino acids. V lost 3 bases to trimming and J lost 4 bases; unmatched junction nucleotides: 6. Germline CDR1 reads SQVTM; CDR2 reads ANQGSEA. The CDR3 DNA is TGCAGCGTTGACCAAGGACAGGGGACCTATGGCTACACCTTC. Translated: CSVDQGQGTYGYTF.

The chain combines TRBV28 with TRBJ2-1; the match to TRBD1 covers 9 bases. The germline V gene has CDR1 MDHEN and CDR2 SYDVKM. V was clipped by 7 bases and J by 3 bases; unmatched bases: 7. This CDR3 is 15 amino acids long. The CDR3 region is CASTQGTGIYNEQFF. CDR3 in DNA: TGTGCCAGCACGCAAGGGACAGGGATCTACAATGAGCAGTTCTTC.

This clone was seen just once. J is TRBJ2-7 and V is TRBV4-1; the D gene could be TRBD1 or TRBD2 (6 bases each). The V end lost 1 base, the J end lost 4 bases, and 20 bases lay between the germline ends. CDR1 and CDR2 from the germline V gene are MGHRA and YSYEKL. The CDR3 totals 17 residues. The DNA for the CDR3 is TGCGCCAGCAGCCAAGGGAGGGGGATCTTGACAGCTTACGAGCAGTACTTC. Residues: CASSQGRGILTAYEQYF.

The chain links TRBV11-2 to TRBJ1-6; a weak D match, TRBD1 (6 bases). The germline V gene has CDR1 SGHAT and CDR2 FQNNGV. With 7 bases removed from V and 5 bases from J, the gap between germline ends came to 12 bases. The CDR3 covers 14 residues. DNA of the CDR3: TGTGCCAGCACACTGACAGGAAATAATTCACCCCTCCACTTT. Its protein product is CASTLTGNNSPLHF.

The CDR3 coding sequence is TGTGCCAGCAGCGGACAGTTGGGGGAAAAACTGTTTTTT. Translation: CASSGQLGEKLFF. This chain joins TRBV14 and TRBJ1-4; weak D call: TRBD1 (6 bases). The CDR3 extends over 13 amino acids. Trimming removed 5 bases from V and 8 bases from J, with 12 bases in between. Germline assignment: CDR1 SGHDN and CDR2 FVKESK. The variable domain in full, with the rest retrieved from reference TRBV14 and TRBJ1-4, is EAGVTQFPSHSVIEKGQTVTLRCDPISGHDNLYWYRRVMGKEIKFLLHFVKESKQDESGMPNNRFLAERTGGTYSTLKVQPAELEDSGVYFCASSGQLGEKLFFGSGTQLSVL.

The chain uses TRBV11-3 and TRBJ2-7; no definite D call. The V end lost 5 bases, the J end lost 7 bases, and 21 bases lay between the germline ends. Germline V gene data show CDR1 as SGHNT and CDR2 as YENEEA. The CDR3 totals 15 residues. The CDR3 region is CASSPSTGTAGEQYF. DNA for the CDR3: TGTGCCAGCAGCCCTAGTACTGGCACCGCCGGAGAGCAGTACTTC. Together with reference TRBV11-3 and TRBJ2-7, the CDR3 gives the full variable domain: EAGVVQSPRYKIIEKKQPVAFWCNPISGHNTLYWYLQNLGQGPELLIRYENEEAVDDSQLPKDRFSAERLKGVDSTLKIQPAELGDSAVYLCASSPSTGTAGEQYFGPGTRLTVT.

This clone was observed a single time. The genes are TRBV30 and TRBJ1-2; the D is unclear. Trimming pared 0 bases from V and 0 bases from J, leaving 5 bases between. The CDR3 extends over 13 amino acids. CDR1 is GTSNPN and CDR2 is SVGIG in the germline V gene (reference sequence). CDR3 loop: CAWSVGTNYGYTF. As DNA, the CDR3 is TGTGCCTGGAGTGTAGGGACTAACTATGGCTACACCTTC.

This chain connects TRBV19 to TRBJ1-2; D gene unclear. V lost 3 bases and J 4 bases, leaving 9 bases between the germline ends. The CDR3 covers 13 residues. The germline gives CDR1 LNHDA, CDR2 SQIVND (reference sequence). The CDR3 DNA follows: TGTGCCAGTAGTATTGGGCGGATCTATGGCTACACCTTC. Translating it yields CASSIGRIYGYTF.

V usage is TRBV5-1 and J usage is TRBJ1-1, with D possibly being TRBD1 (5 bases). There are 16 residues in the CDR3. V shed 5 bases and J shed 1 base, with 18 bases lying between them. Germline V CDR1 and CDR2: SGHRS, YFSETQ. CDR3 in amino acids: CASSQQRGGWNTEAFF. In nucleotides, the CDR3 is TGCGCCAGCAGTCAACAGCGCGGGGGATGGAACACTGAAGCTTTCTTT.

The chain uses TRBV28 and TRBJ1-5; D uncertain. Germline V gives CDR1 MDHEN, CDR2 SYDVKM. CDR3 length: 14 amino acids. With 3 bases removed from V and 3 bases from J, the gap between germline ends came to 9 bases. Here the CDR3 DNA reads TGTGCCAGCAGTTTGGCGCCAGCCAATCAGCCCCAGCATTTT. Translating it yields CASSLAPANQPQHF.

In its sample, this clone was seen once. The gene calls are TRBV5-1 and TRBJ2-1, with D perhaps TRBD2 (6 bases). CDR3 size: 15 residues. The V gene's germline CDR1 is SGHRS and CDR2 YFSETQ. Trimming removed 0 bases from V and 4 bases from J, with 11 bases in between. In nucleotides, the CDR3 is TGCGCCAGCAGCTTGGGTAGCGGCCAGTACAATGAGCAGTTCTTC. Translating it yields CASSLGSGQYNEQFF.

V gene TRBV7-9 combines with J gene TRBJ1-2; perhaps TRBD1 as D (5 bases). V was clipped by 5 bases and J by 4 bases, with 17 bases between them. This CDR3 is 15 amino acids long. Germline loops: CDR1 SEHNR, CDR2 FQNEAQ (reference sequence). The CDR3 loop is CASSRRQLVGYGYTF. CDR3 coding DNA: TGTGCCAGCAGCCGAAGACAGCTCGTGGGCTATGGCTACACCTTC.

This chain connects TRBV6-2 or TRBV6-3 to TRBJ1-1; possibly TRBD1 for D (5 bases). This CDR3 has 16 residues. CDR1 MNHEY and CDR2 SVGEGT come from the germline V gene. V dropped 0 bases and J dropped 2 bases, with 13 bases sitting between them. The CDR3 nucleotides read TGTGCCAGCAGTTACTCGGGGCTAGCGGGAAACACTGAAGCTTTCTTT. Its translation: CASSYSGLAGNTEAFF.

V and J are TRBV28 and TRBJ1-1; 11 bases fit TRBD1. The trim removed 6 bases at V and 8 bases at J, leaving 11 bases unmatched. CDR3 size: 15 residues. Germline assignment: CDR1 MDHEN and CDR2 SYDVKM. The DNA of the CDR3 is TGTGCCAGCAGGGGTGGGACAGGGGGTAGGGTGGAAGCTTTCTTT. Translating gives CASRGGTGGRVEAFF.

The chain joins TRBV7-2 to TRBJ2-7, with TRBD2 as a possible D gene (7 bases). V lost 5 bases and J lost 0, with 14 bases in between. In germline, CDR1 is SGHTA, CDR2 FQGNSA. The CDR3 extends over 15 amino acids. The CDR3 DNA reads as TGTGCCAGCAGCCCAGGGAGGGGGAGCTCCTACGAGCAGTACTTC. It encodes CASSPGRGSSYEQYF.

The rearrangement links TRBV10-3 to TRBJ2-3; no definite D call. The CDR3 has 12 amino acids. V dropped 6 bases and J dropped 13 bases, with 17 bases sitting between them. In germline, CDR1 is ENHRY, CDR2 SYGVKD. The CDR3 DNA is TGTGCCATCAGCGGTGAGAAAGTTGAAAAGTATTTT. This gives the protein CAISGEKVEKYF.

In its sample, this clone was seen a few times. The rearrangement joins TRBV27 to TRBJ2-7; D is unresolved. The CDR3 runs to 14 residues. V gave up 3 bases and J gave up 0 bases, with 9 bases separating them. Looked up from germline, CDR1 is MNHEY and CDR2 is SMNVEV (reference sequence). The CDR3, as DNA: TGTGCCAGCAGTTTGACTTTCCTCTCCTACGAGCAGTACTTC. The encoded protein is CASSLTFLSYEQYF.

The chain has TRBV10-2 and TRBJ2-7; D remains unclear. Germline V gene sequence: CDR1 WSHSY, CDR2 SAAADI. V lost 6 bases to trimming and J lost 7 bases, with 13 bases between them. The CDR3 has 12 amino acids. Here the CDR3 reads CASSPRRLEQYF. CDR3 bases: TGCGCCAGCAGCCCAAGGAGACTGGAGCAGTACTTC.

The chain combines TRBV12-5 with TRBJ1-4; no clear D gene. CDR1 LGHNT and CDR2 FRNRAP come from the germline V gene. The V and J ends lost 1 base and 2 bases respectively, with 8 bases between them. The CDR3 covers 15 residues. As DNA, the CDR3 is TGTGCTAGTGGTTTGGAGGGAGGGACTAATGAAAAACTGTTTTTT. This codes for CASGLEGGTNEKLFF.

The chain links TRBV7-2 to TRBJ2-5; no clear D. CDR3 length: 13 residues. CDR1 and CDR2 from the germline V gene are SGHTA and FQGNSA. Trimming removed 8 bases at V and 2 bases at J, with 12 bases between. CDR3 coding DNA: TGTGCCAGCCATATGCCCGGACAAGAGACCCAGTACTTC. This gives the protein CASHMPGQETQYF. The full variable domain, rest sourced from reference TRBV7-2 and TRBJ2-5, is GAGVSQSPSNKVTEKGKDVELRCDPISGHTALYWYRQSLGQGLEFLIYFQGNSAPDKSGLPSDRFSAERTGGSVSTLTIQRTQQEDSAVYLCASHMPGQETQYFGPGTRLLVL.

The chain employs TRBV19 and TRBJ1-3; tentative D call: TRBD1 (6 bases). In germline, CDR1 is LNHDA, CDR2 SQIVND (reference sequence). Between the trimmed V and J ends, which lost 3 bases and 9 bases, there was a span of 12 bases. The CDR3 extends over 13 amino acids. The DNA of the CDR3 is TGTGCCAGTAGTATCCACGACAGGACCACCATATATTTT. Encoded protein: CASSIHDRTTIYF.

Only one count was recorded for this clone. The CDR3 DNA is TGCGCCAGCAGCTTGGCCAGGGGTAGCGGGGGTTTGAACACCGGGGAGCTGTTTTTT. Translation gives CASSLARGSGGLNTGELFF. The V gene is TRBV5-1, the J gene TRBJ2-2, with 9 bases matching TRBD2. The germline V gene has CDR1 SGHRS and CDR2 YFSETQ. V lost 0 bases, J lost 1 base, and 10 bases stayed unmatched. The CDR3 runs to 19 residues.